This TCR beta chain was sequenced in a study of blood T cells in healthy people across ages. Alongside a J-beta primer mix, a sample-barcoded 5' primer served in a second PCR lasting roughly 6 to 11 cycles. TCRdb passed the 5' RACE reads through MiXCR, listing each CDR3 protein once. Here the sample spans about 930,000 distinct CDR3 sequences, 25% to 30% being singletons. This CDR3 is built from 15 residues. Trimming stripped 0 bases from V and 3 bases from J, with 11 bases between. In germline, CDR1 is DFQATT, CDR2 SNEGSKA (reference sequence). This sample also appeared in a second study, on T cells of mothers and their children.

This TCR came from a middle-aged woman in good health. The material sequenced was blood. J is TRBJ1-4 and V is TRBV20-1; D ambiguous. The CDR3 sequence: CSARDPLLSNEKLFF. The CDR3 coding sequence is TGCAGTGCTAGAGATCCCTTACTCTCTAATGAAAAACTGTTTTTT.